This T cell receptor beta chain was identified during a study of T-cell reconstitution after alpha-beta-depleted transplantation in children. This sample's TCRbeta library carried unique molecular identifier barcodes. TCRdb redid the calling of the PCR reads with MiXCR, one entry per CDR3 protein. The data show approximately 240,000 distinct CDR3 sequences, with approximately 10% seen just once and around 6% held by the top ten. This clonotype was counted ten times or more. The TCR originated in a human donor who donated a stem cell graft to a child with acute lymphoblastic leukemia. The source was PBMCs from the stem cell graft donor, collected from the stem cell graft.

The CDR3, as DNA: TGTGCCAGCAGTCGGGCGGGGAGCTCCTACGAGCAGTACTTC. Its protein product is CASSRAGSSYEQYF. The chain carries TRBV12-3 or TRBV12-4 and TRBJ2-7; a possible D gene is TRBD2 (6 bases). Trimming took off 5 bases at V and 0 bases at J, with 11 bases between the two ends. CDR3 size: 14 residues.